This T cell receptor (beta chain) was observed in a study of immune evolution from preneoplasia to lung adenocarcinoma. Study results and limitations: Later-stage lesions seemingly showed higher T cell density and diversity than normal lung. Top clone frequencies peaked in normal lung, apparently declining through invasive adenocarcinoma.

Patient tissue came from resections in Japan or China, 2014–2017. Two lung cancer pathologists independently confirmed each histologic diagnosis. Between the trimmed V and J ends, which lost 5 bases and 4 bases, there was a span of 8 bases. The CDR3 runs 12 residues. Germline V gives CDR1 ENHRY, CDR2 SYGVKD. This clone is a singleton in its sample. Antigen specificity is unknown. Only in-frame clones appear in the TCRdb table, and some are missing; sequencing was by immunoSEQ multiplex PCR. The repertoire has about 14,000 clones, about 85% of them found once; the top ten carry approximately 2.8%. What was sequenced was FFPE lung adenocarcinoma in situ tissue. The source is an older donor with lung adenocarcinoma. V and J are TRBV10-3 and TRBJ1-2, with unresolved D. The CDR3 nucleotides read TGTGCCATCAGTTACCCAGGCTATGGCTACACCTTC. This encodes CAISYPGYGYTF.